Shown below are 26 T cell receptor beta chains from a single sample sequenced in a study of T cells in Graves' hyperthyroidism and ophthalmopathy. Amplification of TCR beta CDR3 regions was performed using RNA transcripts as template. A set of HTBI primers served as the primers for a first-round RT-PCR of the TCR CDR3. TCRdb redid the calling of the multiplex PCR reads with MiXCR, one entry per CDR3 protein. This table holds hundreds of thousands of distinct CDR3 sequences, more than 15% found once. Sequencing was performed on blood. The receptors come from a young woman with Graves' hyperthyroidism.

This clonotype was seen at least ten times. The rearrangement joins TRBV7-6 to TRBJ2-7; 8 positions match TRBD1. Germline CDR1 reads SGHVS; CDR2 reads FNYEAQ. The CDR3 has 15 amino acids. V was clipped by 1 base and J by 5 bases; unmatched bases: 7. The chain's CDR3 is CASSLEWTGIDEQYF. CDR3 DNA: TGTGCCAGCAGCTTAGAGTGGACAGGGATCGACGAGCAGTACTTC.

This chain connects TRBV30 to TRBJ2-1; 8 positions match TRBD2. Trimming cost V 5 bases and J 9 bases; bases outside gene matches: 9. There are 13 residues in the CDR3. Germline-derived CDR1 and CDR2 are GTSNPN and SVGIG (reference sequence). The CDR3 DNA reads TGTGCCTGGGCCAGGGGACTAGTAAGTGAGCAGTTCTTC. Its translation is CAWARGLVSEQFF.

This clonotype has just one count. The genes are TRBV20-1 and TRBJ1-2, with a tentative D call TRBD1 (6 bases). The CDR3 runs 11 residues. From germline, CDR1 is DFQATT and CDR2 SNEGSKA (reference sequence). Trimming pared 5 bases from V and 8 bases from J, leaving 12 bases between. CDR3 in DNA: TGCAGTGCTGGGGACAAAGCCGGCTACACCTTC. Translated, it gives CSAGDKAGYTF.

This clonotype was picked up many times. The DNA of the CDR3 is TGTGCCAGCAGTTTATGGGCCCTGGGAGATAAGAACACTGAAGCTTTCTTT. Amino acids: CASSLWALGDKNTEAFF. The rearrangement links TRBV27 to TRBJ1-1; D call uncertain. Germline CDR1 and CDR2: MNHEY and SMNVEV (reference sequence). The length of the CDR3 is 17 residues. The ends were cut back, 1 base at V and 1 base at J, with 16 bases in the middle.

This clonotype was counted a few times. The CDR3 DNA is TGTGCCAGCAGTACCCTTCCGGGACAGGGGGTTGGTTCACCCCTCCACTTT. It encodes CASSTLPGQGVGSPLHF. This chain uses TRBV28 with TRBJ1-6; 11 nucleotides align to TRBD1. Germline trimming cut 5 bases from V and 9 bases from J; bases unmatched to any gene: 12. Germline V gene data show CDR1 as MDHEN and CDR2 as SYDVKM. The CDR3 has 17 amino acids.

In this sample, this clonotype turned up many times. This chain joins TRBV30 and TRBJ2-7, with D perhaps given as TRBD1 or TRBD2 (6 bases each). With 3 bases removed from V and 0 bases from J, the gap between germline ends came to 18 bases. This CDR3 is built from 16 residues. The germline CDR1 and CDR2 sequences are GTSNPN and SVGIG (reference sequence). This CDR3 reads CAWSGIGGLSSYEQYF. DNA of the CDR3: TGTGCCTGGAGCGGCATAGGGGGGTTGAGCTCCTACGAGCAGTACTTC.

This clonotype was observed many times. DNA of the CDR3: TGCAGTGCTAGGGATCCTACTAAAAGAAGCTCCTACAATGAGCAGTTCTTC. It specifies CSARDPTKRSSYNEQFF. The V gene is TRBV20-1, the J gene TRBJ2-1; D uncertain. V was cut by 3 bases and J by 0 bases, with 18 bases left in between. The CDR3 runs 17 residues. The germline gives CDR1 DFQATT, CDR2 SNEGSKA (reference sequence).

This clonotype was recorded at least ten times. This chain links TRBV6-6 with TRBJ1-2; a weak D match, TRBD1 (6 bases). The V and J ends lost 0 bases and 5 bases respectively, with 16 bases between them. This CDR3 region has 16 residues. Germline V gives CDR1 MNHNY, CDR2 SVGAGI (reference sequence). CDR3 loop: CASSYSAGVPGYGYTF. The CDR3 nucleotides read TGTGCCAGCAGTTACTCGGCAGGGGTCCCCGGGTATGGCTACACCTTC.

This clonotype came up many times. The rearrangement uses TRBV12-3 or TRBV12-4 and TRBJ1-4; 8 bases are shared with TRBD1. With 3 bases clipped from V and 3 bases from J, the junction kept 6 bases outside the gene matches. The CDR3 spans 16 residues. CDR3 DNA sequence: TGTGCCAGCAGTTTCCACAGGGGGGTGGCTAATGAAAAACTGTTTTTT. Encoded protein: CASSFHRGVANEKLFF.

This clonotype showed up many times. This sequence joins TRBV2 and TRBJ2-2; D unclear. The CDR3 sequence is 14 residues long. CDR1 and CDR2 from the germline V gene are SNHLY and FYNNEI. V was clipped by 5 bases and J by 3 bases, with 10 bases between them. Here the CDR3 DNA reads TGTGCCAGCAGTCAGGTACCCGACACCGGGGAGCTGTTTTTT. It yields the protein CASSQVPDTGELFF.

This clonotype was counted many times. This chain uses TRBV20-1 with TRBJ1-3; tentatively, D is TRBD1 (6 bases). The length of the CDR3 is 13 residues. Germline values: CDR1 DFQATT, CDR2 SNEGSKA (reference sequence). V shed 6 bases and J shed 4 bases, with 13 bases lying between them. The CDR3 loop is CSAPEGVGNTIYF. CDR3 in DNA: TGCAGTGCCCCGGAGGGGGTCGGAAACACCATATATTTT.

The CDR3 DNA is TGTGCCAGCAGCTTCAACAGGGGGCTCTCTGGAAACACCATATATTTT. This gives the protein CASSFNRGLSGNTIYF. The chain couples TRBV5-4 to TRBJ1-3, with 9 bases fitting TRBD1. The V gene end was trimmed by 2 bases and the J gene end by 0 bases; junction bases not matched to a gene: 3. Germline lookup yields CDR1 SGHNT and CDR2 YYREEE (reference sequence). The CDR3 has 16 residues.

This clonotype was detected many times. The chain combines TRBV2 with TRBJ2-5; no clear D gene. Germline CDR1 is SNHLY and CDR2 is FYNNEI. This CDR3 region has 14 residues. V gave up 4 bases and J gave up 4 bases, with 13 bases separating them. CDR3 nucleotides: TGTGCCAGCAGTGGTTCACAAGACGGAGAGACCCAGTACTTC. Protein sequence: CASSGSQDGETQYF.

There are a few counts of this clonotype. One base away lies a much larger clone, so this may be a sequencing read error. The chain is built from TRBV3-1 and TRBJ2-1; D may be TRBD1 (5 bases). This CDR3 contains 14 residues. V was cut by 0 bases and J by 8 bases, with 11 bases left in between. The germline gives CDR1 LGHDT, CDR2 YNNKEL (reference sequence). The CDR3 DNA follows: TGTGCCAGCAGCCAAGATGGTAGGGGTGATGAGCAGTTCTTC. It encodes CASSQDGRGDEQFF.

This clonotype was seen ten or more times. CDR3 region: CASSEETPGGSPLHF. DNA for the CDR3: TGTGCCAGCAGTGAGGAGACACCGGGGGGTTCACCCCTCCACTTT. The chain combines TRBV2 with TRBJ1-6, with TRBD1 as a possible D gene (5 bases). Trimming cost V 3 bases and J 9 bases, with 15 bases left between them. The CDR3 is 15 residues long. The germline CDR1 and CDR2 sequences are SNHLY and FYNNEI. Using reference TRBV2 and TRBJ1-6 for the parts outside the CDR3, the full variable domain is EPEVTQTPSHQVTQMGQEVILRCVPISNHLYFYWYRQILGQKVEFLVSFYNNEISEKSEIFDDQFSVERPDGSNFTLKIRSTKLEDSAMYFCASSEETPGGSPLHFGNGTRLTVT.

This clonotype was recorded at least ten times. This rearrangement joins TRBV6-2 or TRBV6-3 to TRBJ2-3; D is undetermined. Trimming pared 6 bases from V and 0 bases from J, leaving 19 bases between. This CDR3 region has 17 residues. CDR1 and CDR2 (germline): MNHEY, SVGEGT. CDR3 coding DNA: TGTGCCAGCAGCCTATACCGGCGGACGACTAGCACAGATACGCAGTATTTT. Translating it yields CASSLYRRTTSTDTQYF.

This clonotype has more than one count but fewer than ten. The chain joins TRBV29-1 to TRBJ1-4; no reliable D call. CDR1 is SQVTM, CDR2 ANQGSEA, per germline. V was pared by 0 bases and J by 14 bases, with 10 bases between. This CDR3 is 11 amino acids long. Here the CDR3 DNA reads TGCAGCGTTGAAGATAATGACAATCTGTTTTTT. This encodes CSVEDNDNLFF. Looking up the rest from reference TRBV29-1 and TRBJ1-4 gives the full variable domain: SAVISQKPSRDICQRGTSLTIQCQVDSQVTMMFWYRQQPGQSLTLIATANQGSEATYESGFVIDKFPISRPNLTFSTLTVSNMSPEDSSIYLCSVEDNDNLFFGSGTQLSVL.

Concerning this clonotype itself: The missing conserved phenylalanine or tryptophan at the end of this CDR3 makes a read error likely. V is TRBV5-5 and J is TRBJ2-5, with 10 bases aligning to TRBD1. This CDR3 has 16 amino acids. Per germline, CDR1 SGHKS and CDR2 YYEKEE (reference sequence). After removal of 4 bases from V and 2 bases from J, the junction contained 8 bases not matched to a gene. The CDR3 DNA reads TGTGCCAGCAGCCCCGGGACAGGGGATACTCAAGAGACCCAGTACCTC. Its translation is CASSPGTGDTQETQYL.

The chain couples TRBV25-1 to TRBJ2-5; D is undetermined. CDR1 and CDR2 from the germline V gene are MGHDK and SYGVNS. This CDR3 is 14 amino acids long. Trimming shortened V by 2 bases and J by 4 bases, and 11 bases separated the two germline ends. CDR3 region: CASSENRYSETQYF. As DNA, the CDR3 is TGTGCCAGCAGTGAAAACCGCTATTCAGAGACCCAGTACTTC.

This clonotype was seen only a few times. The rearrangement uses TRBV4-1 and TRBJ2-2; D unresolved. CDR1 is MGHRA and CDR2 is YSYEKL in the germline V gene. The CDR3 covers 17 residues. Trimming took 4 bases from V and 0 from J, leaving 15 bases between them. CDR3 nucleotide sequence: TGCGCCAGCAGCCTTCTGACTTCTCCCGCGAACACCGGGGAGCTGTTTTTT. It codes for CASSLLTSPANTGELFF.

Points on this clonotype: Just one base apart from a much larger clone, this may be a read error. The V call is TRBV4-1, the J call TRBJ2-7; no clear D. CDR3 length: 12 amino acids. From germline, CDR1 is MGHRA and CDR2 YSYEKL. In DNA, the CDR3 is TGCGTCAGCAGCCAAGAAGGGTACGAGCAGTACTTC. Translated: CVSSQEGYEQYF.

This clonotype was detected ten times or more. The V and J genes are TRBV3-1 and TRBJ1-2; D is possibly TRBD1 (5 bases). Trimming pared 5 bases from V and 3 bases from J, leaving 10 bases between. In germline, CDR1 is LGHDT, CDR2 YNNKEL (reference sequence). This CDR3 region has 13 residues. The CDR3 reads CASSWGVDYGYTF. CDR3 DNA sequence: TGTGCCAGCAGCTGGGGGGTCGACTATGGCTACACCTTC.

CDR3 in amino acids: CATPPRLARGAYNEQFF. The CDR3 nucleotides read TGTGCCACACCCCCCCGGCTAGCGCGAGGGGCCTACAATGAGCAGTTCTTC. The chain joins TRBV27 to TRBJ2-1; D is possibly TRBD2 (6 bases). Germline V gives CDR1 MNHEY, CDR2 SMNVEV (reference sequence). This CDR3 has 17 residues. Between the trimmed V and J ends, which lost 10 bases and 2 bases, there was a span of 24 bases.

This clonotype showed up many times. The chain combines TRBV20-1 with TRBJ2-1; D is possibly TRBD2 (6 bases). V shed 6 bases and J shed 6 bases, with 9 bases lying between them. CDR1 and CDR2 from the germline V gene are DFQATT and SNEGSKA (reference sequence). The CDR3 contains 11 residues. The CDR3, as DNA: TGCAGTGCAGAGGGACTCAATGAGCAGTTCTTC. Its protein product is CSAEGLNEQFF.

This clonotype was counted many times. The chain is built from TRBV11-2 and TRBJ2-1, with a possible D match to TRBD2 (5 bases). Trimming removed 8 bases at V and 0 bases at J, with 11 bases between. Germline lookup yields CDR1 SGHAT and CDR2 FQNNGV. The CDR3 spans 14 residues. The CDR3 sequence: CASAGGRSYNEQFF. Here the CDR3 DNA reads TGTGCCAGCGCAGGAGGCCGCTCCTACAATGAGCAGTTCTTC.

This clonotype was picked up a small number of times. Given a much more abundant clone one base away, this may be a read error. The CDR3 DNA reads as TGTGCCAGCAGACGTCGGGGACAGGGGGCTGCTAGTGAAAAACTGTTTTTT. Its protein is CASRRRGQGAASEKLFF. The V and J genes are TRBV6-1 and TRBJ1-4, with TRBD1 matching over 12 bases. Germline lookup yields CDR1 MNHNS and CDR2 SASEGT. The CDR3 is 17 residues long. The junction had 12 bases not matched to a gene; V was cut back by 6 bases and J by 7 bases.